The T cell receptor (beta chain) described here comes from a study of blood T cell repertoires in COVID-19. Profiled with immunoSEQ multiplex PCR; TCRdb holds only in-frame clones, not every one. The sample records a few hundred thousand clones, 85% to 90% being singletons. CDR3 length: 15 residues. CDR1 and CDR2 (germline): MNHEY, SVGAGI. The V gene end was trimmed by 0 bases and the J gene end by 5 bases; junction bases not matched to a gene: 5. The V call is TRBV6-5, the J call TRBJ1-2, with 8 positions matching TRBD1. The receptor comes from a man aged 18 to 29 who had recovered from COVID-19. The sequenced material came from PBMCs or T cells enriched from blood (not recorded which). The chain's CDR3 is CASSYSSRGQYGYTF. CDR3 coding DNA: TGTGCCAGCAGTTACTCGAGCAGGGGGCAGTATGGCTACACCTTC.